Reported below is one T cell receptor (beta chain). This clonotype was counted many times. Which antigen it targets is not known. No base quality values were provided; no much bigger clone lies one nucleotide off. Library prep was done by multiplex PCR. Sequenced on an Illumina HiSeq 4000. To build TCR beta libraries, CDR3 regions were amplified by Arm-PCR using iRepertoire HTBI primers. Gel purification was performed on PCR products prior to sequencing. In the source study's methods: Gene usage analysis of CDR3 amino acid clonotypes used the 50 to 70 TRBV and 14 TRBJ segments found across samples. COPE and FqMerger were used to merge filtered high-quality paired reads into contigs. Contigs were aligned with BLAST to IMGT TRBV, TRBD and TRBJ reference genes, and CDR3 was defined per IMGT. Highly expanded clones were defined as clonotypes with a frequency above 0.1%. Shannon entropy was used to measure repertoire diversity, and the Gini coefficient was used to measure V-J evenness. Public clonotypes were defined as clonotypes shared by more than one individual. TCRdb redid the processing of the public reads, applying fastp at Q25 and MiXCR, and retained in-frame beta chains. Rows with a matching CDR3 protein are joined into one entry that keeps the most common DNA and genes. The V and J calls, along with clone size, are taken from TCRdb and not from the paper's own processing. For this sample the table gives hundreds of thousands of distinct CDR3 sequences, of which 13% were detected only once. The ten largest make up 8% to 10% of the sample.

The sample's time point, from its label and the paper: newly diagnosed GD, antithyroid drugs for less than 3 months. For both TCR sequencing and RNA sequencing, RNA was extracted from PBMCs using TRIzol. Graves' disease was diagnosed according to American Thyroid Association guidelines. Patients were recruited from an endocrinology department in Xi'an, China. From each patient, nine milliliters of peripheral blood was collected into an EDTA anticoagulant tube. Ficoll Paque Plus density gradient separation was used to isolate PBMCs, and no further T cell sorting was performed. An Agilent 2100 Bioanalyzer and agarose gel were used to check RNA quality, and a NanoDrop 2000 was used to measure RNA concentration. The germline V gene gives CDR1 as SQVTM and CDR2 as ANQGSEA. The CDR3 runs 16 residues from the cysteine to the phenylalanine. Only the CDR3 DNA stays, 48 bases, in frame from base 1. This record belongs to a study of regulatory T cells in long-lasting Graves disease (dated by TCRdb to about 2021). Regarding the research as a whole: Newly diagnosed Graves' disease patients had taken antithyroid drugs for less than 3 months. Patients with persistent Graves' disease were compared with patients with newly diagnosed Graves' disease using TCR sequencing and RNA sequencing of peripheral blood. The study was registered as a clinical trial and conducted in China. A total of 35 or so samples were covered by TCR sequencing, comprising around 13 persistent and about 20 newly diagnosed Graves' disease patients. The paper as a whole reports these results and caveats: Only the TCR beta chain was sequenced and analyzed. Because the primary lesion, thyroid tissue, could not be accessed, the study looked at peripheral blood alone. The authors acknowledged the small sample size as a limitation that may reduce accuracy. A larger number of public clonotypes was shared among persistent patients (approximately 3,000) than among newly diagnosed patients (around 970). Persistent disease showed preferential use of TRBV28, TRBJ1-2 and TRBJ2-5, whereas newly diagnosed disease favored TRBV20-1 and TRBJ2-1. Lower TCR Shannon entropy and fewer highly expanded clones were observed in persistent Graves' disease patients than in newly diagnosed patients, which suggested clonal expansion.

These sequences were also reported in another study, on T cells in Graves' hyperthyroidism and ophthalmopathy. Reported in the second study: Stable Graves' hyperthyroidism was defined as the absence of progression to ophthalmopathy over 18 months of follow-up. Hyperthyroidism patients were newly diagnosed, with disease duration under 2 months, and aged 18 to 65 years. The study excluded patients with uncontrolled infections, other autoimmune diseases, pregnancy or lactation. Diagnoses were based on clinical symptoms, serum thyroxine and TRAb, thyroid ultrasound and orbital computed tomography. A first-round RT-PCR of the TCR CDR3 used the HTBI primer set with the Qiagen OneStep RT-PCR kit. Most expanded thyroid clonotypes (frequency above 0.001) were also detected in blood, suggesting blood repertoires may reflect thyroid immune responses. In cross-validation, a model built on a 13 V-J signature told ophthalmopathy apart from stable hyperthyroidism with approximately 90% sensitivity and 81% to 82% specificity, and in testing the same model reached 80%/75%. In validation, progression to ophthalmopathy was predicted by the model with 70% to 71% sensitivity and 72% to 85% specificity, a median of approximately 6.5 months before onset. TCR V-J signatures able to tell the groups apart were searched for in a discovery cohort of 100 patients, of whom 43 had Graves' ophthalmopathy and more than 55 had stable Graves' hyperthyroidism. Whether ophthalmopathy could be predicted prospectively was tested in an independent validation cohort made up of 18 to 20 hyperthyroidism patients plus 17 patients who later progressed to ophthalmopathy. The roughly 100 discovery patients were randomly divided into training and test sets at a 7:3 ratio. In several Graves' hyperthyroidism patients, the study also compared T-cell repertoires from thyroid tissue with T-cell repertoires from blood. After blood sampling, hyperthyroidism patients were treated with methimazole at a starting dose of 30 mg daily, and ophthalmopathy patients were treated with high-dose intravenous methylprednisolone. A second multiplex PCR round built the libraries, followed by size selection and purification. The libraries were sequenced on an Illumina HiSeq2000 using paired-end 100 bp reads. SOAPnuke was used to process the raw data, removing reads that contained adapters or uncalled bases, had a mean Phred below 15, or lacked an exact match to the constant primer or identifier. COPE v1.2.5 was used to merge the high-quality paired reads, and each unique nucleotide sequence was defined as a clonotype. MiTCR v1.1 was used to align the clonotypes against IMGT TRBV, TRBD and TRBJ reference segments. The analysis was restricted to V-J combinations with a frequency above 0.0001, which together covered about 99% of the repertoires. The TCS score was defined as the ratio of F50 (clonal expansion) to E x V (chaos), calculated using BLOSUM62-based TCRdist between CDR3 peptides within each V-J. Welch's t-statistics and random forest reduced 500 to 550 V-J features to 13, which were used in a naive Bayes classifier (R e1071). Sample size was not statistically predetermined, and blinding of investigators to group allocation was not performed. The paper describes TCR Vbeta CDR3 sequencing of around 130 peripheral blood samples, made up of about 41 ophthalmopathy patients, more than 70 hyperthyroidism patients and some 17 progressor patients.

The sequence joins TRBV29-1 to TRBJ1-1; TRBD1 matches 7 bases in the middle. This specimen was peripheral blood mononuclear cells (PBMCs), taken at new diagnosis, from a patient treated with antithyroid drugs. This receptor was obtained from a man younger than 45 with Graves disease. Donor details come from another sample of the same person, matched by shared clones. The nucleotides are TGCAGAATCGGGGGGACAGCCGGAACCATGAACACTGAAGCTTTCTTT. Its amino acids are CRIGGTAGTMNTEAFF.